These 6 T cell receptor beta chains came from one sample sequenced in a study of shared clonotypes between healthy human individuals. Data came from immunoSEQ multiplex PCR; TCRdb stores just in-frame clones and leaves some out. The data show hundreds of thousands of clones, around 78% seen once. Sequencing input: memory CD4+ T cells sorted from blood. Subset of the sample: CD45RA-negative fraction. The origin of the receptors is a woman younger than 45 in good health.

The rearrangement joins TRBV9 to TRBJ2-3; D is ambiguous. With 1 base removed from V and 6 bases from J, the gap between germline ends came to 9 bases. The CDR3 runs to 13 residues. CDR1 and CDR2 (germline): SGDLS, YYNGEE. DNA for the CDR3: TGTGCCAGCAGCGTAACCACCCAGGATACGCAGTATTTT. It yields the protein CASSVTTQDTQYF.

This clone was found many times. The chain couples TRBV28 to TRBJ1-3; weak D call: TRBD1 (5 bases). The CDR3 runs 16 residues. Looked up from germline, CDR1 is MDHEN and CDR2 is SYDVKM. Trimming pared 4 bases from V and 2 bases from J, leaving 15 bases between. The CDR3 region has the DNA TGTGCCAGCAGTTCCCCGGCTGGGACGACTGGAAACACCATATATTTT. Its protein product is CASSSPAGTTGNTIYF.

In DNA, the CDR3 is TGCGCCAGCAGCTTGGGGGCAGGGGGTAACACTGAAGCTTTCTTT. This codes for CASSLGAGGNTEAFF. The chain recombines TRBV5-1 with TRBJ1-1; 7 bases agree with TRBD1. The CDR3 loop spans 15 amino acids. The V gene end was trimmed by 0 bases and the J gene end by 2 bases; junction bases not matched to a gene: 4. Germline lookup yields CDR1 SGHRS and CDR2 YFSETQ. Full variable domain (outside the CDR3, taken from reference TRBV5-1 and TRBJ1-1): KAGVTQTPRYLIKTRGQQVTLSCSPISGHRSVSWYQQTPGQGLQFLFEYFSETQRNKGNFPGRFSGRQFSNSRSEMNVSTLELGDSALYLCASSLGAGGNTEAFFGQGTRLTVV.

The chain combines TRBV27 with TRBJ2-7; 8 nucleotides line up with TRBD2. V lost 6 bases to trimming and J lost 2 bases; unmatched junction nucleotides: 9. The CDR3 totals 15 residues. CDR1 and CDR2 from the germline V gene are MNHEY and SMNVEV (reference sequence). The CDR3: CASRIGAGGPYEQYF. In nucleotides, the CDR3 is TGTGCCAGCAGGATAGGGGCGGGAGGTCCCTACGAGCAGTACTTC.

The CDR3, as DNA: TGTGCCAGCAGCCACAGGGACAGGGGCCAGCCCCAGCATTTT. Translation gives CASSHRDRGQPQHF. This chain joins TRBV5-6 and TRBJ1-5; 10 positions match TRBD1. This CDR3 has 14 residues. V shed 4 bases and J 7 bases; nucleotides not matched to a gene: 5. The V gene's germline CDR1 is SGHDT and CDR2 YYEEEE. Using reference TRBV5-6 and TRBJ1-5 for the parts outside the CDR3, the full variable domain is DAGVTQSPTHLIKTRGQQVTLRCSPKSGHDTVSWYQQALGQGPQFIFQYYEEEERQRGNFPDRFSGHQFPNYSSELNVNALLLGDSALYLCASSHRDRGQPQHFGDGTRLSIL.

The chain uses TRBV7-6 and TRBJ1-5; a weak D match, TRBD1 (5 bases). Germline-derived CDR1 and CDR2 are SGHVS and FNYEAQ. V lost 7 bases and J lost 8, with 18 bases in between. This CDR3 region has 14 residues. Here the CDR3 DNA reads TGTGCCAGCACCTTTAGGGGACCCCCCAAGCCCCAGCATTTT. It specifies CASTFRGPPKPQHF.